A selection of T cell receptor beta chains follows, all from one sample in a study of blood T cell repertoires in COVID-19. Method: immunoSEQ multiplex PCR; TCRdb's copy keeps in-frame clones and lacks some. The table has 200,000 to 250,000 clones, roughly 80% seen once. Sequencing used peripheral blood. The source is a woman older than 75 with COVID-19, enrolled during active disease. The CDR3 runs from the conserved cysteine through the conserved F or W. The D gene is left open where the match is weak. Some rows have no size entry. The others give once, few or many, or a class for an expanded clone.

v_gene	j_gene	abundance	d_gene	CDR3aa	CDR3nt
TRBV2	TRBJ2-2	.	TRBD2	CASDQLAGTGELFF	TGTGCCAGCGACCAACTAGCGGGCACCGGGGAGCTGTTTTTT
TRBV7-2	TRBJ2-1	.	TRBD2	CASSLGSGTSGTNEQFF	TGTGCCAGCAGCTTGGGGTCGGGGACTAGCGGGACCAATGAGCAGTTCTTC
TRBV5-1	TRBJ2-5	.	TRBD1	CASSSDREETQYF	TGCGCCAGCAGCTCCGACAGGGAAGAGACCCAGTACTTC
TRBV3-1/TRBV3-2	TRBJ2-7	.	TRBD2	CASTPVSGKDEQYF	TGTGCCTCCACGCCTGTTAGCGGGAAAGACGAGCAGTACTTC
TRBV30	TRBJ1-1	.	.	CAWSGTRIALNTEAFF	TGTGCCTGGAGTGGGACACGTATCGCTCTGAACACTGAAGCTTTCTTT
TRBV28	TRBJ2-1	.	TRBD2	CASSEVLGRALNEQFF	TGTGCCAGCAGTGAGGTTCTAGGGAGGGCCCTCAATGAGCAGTTCTTC
TRBV7-2	TRBJ1-2	.	TRBD1	CASSFPKLRQGNDGYTF	TGTGCCAGCAGCTTCCCTAAACTGAGACAGGGCAACGATGGCTACACCTTC
TRBV3-1/TRBV3-2	TRBJ2-7	.	.	CASSHLSSYEQYF	TGTGCCAGCAGCCATTTGAGCTCCTACGAGCAGTACTTC
TRBV9	TRBJ1-1	.	.	CASSRGGDYLLNTEAFF	TGTGCCAGCAGCCGCGGAGGGGACTACCTCCTGAACACTGAAGCTTTCTTT
TRBV29-1	TRBJ2-7	.	.	CSVGRAGQEQYF	TGCAGCGTGGGGCGGGCGGGACAGGAGCAGTACTTC
TRBV6-5	TRBJ1-6	.	.	CASSYSRPYNSPLHF	TGTGCCAGCAGTTACTCGAGGCCCTATAATTCACCCCTCCACTTT
TRBV28	TRBJ2-7	.	.	CASTLGTHYEQYF	TGTGCCAGCACCCTCGGGACACACTACGAGCAGTACTTC
TRBV19	TRBJ2-1	.	.	CASSIQGSYNEQFF	TGTGCCAGTAGTATACAGGGTTCCTACAATGAGCAGTTCTTC
TRBV5-6	TRBJ1-4	few	.	CASSLNRRNEKLFF	TGTGCCAGCAGCTTGAACAGGCGTAATGAAAAACTGTTTTTT
TRBV7-6	TRBJ1-1	.	.	CASSLQMNTEAFF	TGTGCCAGCAGCTTACAAATGAACACTGAAGCTTTCTTT
TRBV18	TRBJ1-5	.	.	CASSPQGEGNQPQHF	TGTGCCAGCTCACCACAGGGGGAGGGGAATCAGCCCCAGCATTTT
TRBV18	TRBJ2-5	.	.	CASSPPSRGTQYF	TGTGCCAGCTCACCACCCTCCAGGGGGACCCAGTACTTC
TRBV11-1	TRBJ1-1	few	.	CASSLARWTEAFF	TGTGCCAGCAGCTTAGCGCGTTGGACTGAAGCTTTCTTT
TRBV5-1	TRBJ2-7	.	.	CASSLGVATKSYEQYF	TGCGCCAGCAGCTTGGGGGTAGCAACTAAAAGCTACGAGCAGTACTTC